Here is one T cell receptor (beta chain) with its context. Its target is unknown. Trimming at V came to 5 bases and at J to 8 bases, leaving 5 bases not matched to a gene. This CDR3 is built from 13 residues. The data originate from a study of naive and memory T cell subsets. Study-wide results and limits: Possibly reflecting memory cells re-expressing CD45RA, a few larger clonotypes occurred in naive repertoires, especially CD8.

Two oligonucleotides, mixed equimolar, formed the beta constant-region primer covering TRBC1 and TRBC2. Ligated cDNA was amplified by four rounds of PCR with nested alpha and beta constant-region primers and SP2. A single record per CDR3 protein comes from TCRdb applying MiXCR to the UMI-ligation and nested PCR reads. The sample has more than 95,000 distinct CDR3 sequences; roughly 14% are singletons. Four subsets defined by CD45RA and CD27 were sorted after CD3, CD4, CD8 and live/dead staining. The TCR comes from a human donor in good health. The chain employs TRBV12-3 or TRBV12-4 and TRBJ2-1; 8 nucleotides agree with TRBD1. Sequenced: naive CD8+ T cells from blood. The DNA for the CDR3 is TGTGCCAGCAGTCCAGGACAGGGAGATGAGCAGTTCTTC. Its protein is CASSPGQGDEQFF.